This passage covers 27 T cell receptor beta chains from one sample sequenced in a study of tumor-infiltrating lymphocytes in primary liver carcinoma (dated by TCRdb to 2015 to 2018). Instrument used: Illumina HiSeq 2500. Starting from around 520 ng total RNA, TCRbeta-specific cDNA was produced by reverse transcription with a constant-region primer and ProtoScript II reverse transcriptase. Construction of the TCRbeta libraries relied on three nested rounds of multiplex PCR, following a slightly modified ARM-PCR procedure. Each of the first two PCR rounds ran for approximately 10 cycles and used multiplex TRBV1-TRBV30 forward primers together with a Cbeta reverse primer. TCRdb redid the processing of the public reads, applying fastp at Q25 and MiXCR, and retained in-frame beta chains. Merged by CDR3 protein, the rows form single entries marked with the most common genes and DNA. This sample lists 300,000 to 400,000 distinct CDR3 sequences; approximately 64% were detected once. The ten most abundant clones make up roughly 6% of the sample.

TRIzol reagent was used to extract blood RNA from unsorted whole blood, while the DNeasy Blood & Tissue kit provided the germline DNA. What was sequenced was peripheral blood. The receptors were gathered from a man in his forties with primary liver carcinoma and hepatitis B virus infection.

V is TRBV6-1 and J is TRBJ2-7; 9 bases match TRBD1. This CDR3 spans 13 amino acids. Germline loops: CDR1 MNHNS, CDR2 SASEGT. Trimming removed 8 bases from V and 4 bases from J; junction bases left unmatched: 6. The CDR3 DNA follows: TGTGCCAGCTTCCGGGACAGGGATTACGAGCAGTACTTC. It codes for CASFRDRDYEQYF.

This clonotype was counted many times. The chain has TRBV6-1 and TRBJ1-5; tentative D call: TRBD1 (5 bases). The CDR3 covers 17 residues. Germline V gives CDR1 MNHNS, CDR2 SASEGT. Trimming removed 4 bases at V and 1 base at J, with 17 bases between. The CDR3 bases are TGTGCCAGCAGTGGGACTGCGGCAGGGAGGAGCAATCAGCCCCAGCATTTT. Residues: CASSGTAAGRSNQPQHF.

This clonotype was seen more than once but under ten times. The chain couples TRBV30 to TRBJ1-3, with D perhaps TRBD1 (6 bases). Trimming stripped 5 bases from V and 0 bases from J, with 11 bases between. This CDR3 region has 14 residues. Per germline, CDR1 GTSNPN and CDR2 SVGIG (reference sequence). The CDR3 bases are TGTGCCTGGCGCCAGACAGGCTCTGGAAACACCATATATTTT. Its translation: CAWRQTGSGNTIYF.

This clonotype was seen a single time. One base away lies a much larger clone, so this may be a sequencing read error. Because the CDR3 is missing its conserved closing phenylalanine or tryptophan, this is likely a read error. This chain links TRBV6-5 with TRBJ2-7, with TRBD1 matching over 8 bases. The length of the CDR3 is 13 residues. Germline CDR1 is MNHEY and CDR2 is SVGAGI. V lost 9 bases to trimming and J lost 1 base; unmatched junction nucleotides: 5. As DNA, the CDR3 is TGTGCCAGTGGACAGGGAACATCCTACGAGCAGTACCTC. Residues: CASGQGTSYEQYL.

To note about this clonotype: A clone one base away is much larger, so this may be a read error. The V call is TRBV6-5, the J call TRBJ2-1; 8 bases agree with TRBD1. The CDR3 runs to 15 residues. Germline loops: CDR1 MNHEY, CDR2 SVGAGI. The junction had 12 bases not matched to a gene; V was cut back by 11 bases and J by 3 bases. DNA for the CDR3: TGTGCCGGCAATCTCCAGGGGGCTAACTACAATGAGCAGTTCTTC. This codes for CAGNLQGANYNEQFF.

This clonotype has a handful of counts. This rearrangement joins TRBV28 to TRBJ2-7, with 7 positions matching TRBD2. The CDR3 has 14 residues. The germline V gene encodes CDR1 MDHEN and CDR2 SYDVKM. J was trimmed by 2 bases and V by 3 bases; bases with no gene match: 4. CDR3 in amino acids: CASSLSGTPYEQYF. The CDR3, as DNA: TGTGCCAGCAGTTTGAGCGGGACCCCCTACGAGCAGTACTTC.

There are a few counts of this clonotype. The chain uses TRBV5-6 and TRBJ2-3; the match to TRBD2 covers 10 bases. The J segment lost 5 bases and the V segment lost 4 bases, leaving 10 bases of the junction unmatched. This CDR3 spans 16 amino acids. Germline assignment: CDR1 SGHDT and CDR2 YYEEEE. This chain's CDR3 is CASSELSGRDVDTQYF. CDR3 DNA: TGTGCCAGCAGCGAACTGAGCGGGAGGGATGTAGATACGCAGTATTTT.

This clonotype showed up many times. The chain links TRBV29-1 to TRBJ1-2; D gene unclear. The CDR3 extends over 15 amino acids. The V end lost 6 bases, the J end lost 2 bases, and 19 bases lay between the germline ends. The germline gives CDR1 SQVTM, CDR2 ANQGSEA. The CDR3 loop is CSVAPDNSANYGYTF. In DNA form, the CDR3 reads TGCAGCGTCGCACCTGACAACTCGGCAAACTATGGCTACACCTTC. Looking up the rest from reference TRBV29-1 and TRBJ1-2 gives the full variable domain: SAVISQKPSRDICQRGTSLTIQCQVDSQVTMMFWYRQQPGQSLTLIATANQGSEATYESGFVIDKFPISRPNLTFSTLTVSNMSPEDSSIYLCSVAPDNSANYGYTFGSGTRLTVV.

With respect to this clonotype: The junction differs from germline at one of its ends, possibly a read error. The chain uses TRBV11-2 and TRBJ2-3, with D unresolved. The V gene's germline CDR1 is SGHAT and CDR2 FQNNGV. The CDR3 has 14 residues. For the CDR3, the DNA is TGTGCCAGTAGCTTCTGGGTTAGCACAGATACACAGTATTTT. Translating it yields CASSFWVSTDTQYF. Full variable domain (remainder filled in from reference TRBV11-2 and TRBJ2-3): EAGVAQSPRYKIIEKRQSVAFWCNPISGHATLYWYQQILGQGPKLLIQFQNNGVVDDSQLPKDRFSAERLKGVDSTLKIQPAKLEDSAVYLCASSFWVSTDTQYFGPGTRLTVL.

This rearrangement joins TRBV6-5 to TRBJ2-7; 7 positions agree with TRBD1. V shed 8 bases and J 2 bases; nucleotides not matched to a gene: 12. CDR1 and CDR2 from the germline V gene are MNHEY and SVGAGI. This CDR3 is 15 amino acids long. This chain's CDR3 is CASCSFTGTAYEQYF. CDR3 bases: TGTGCCAGCTGTTCCTTCACCGGGACAGCCTACGAGCAGTACTTC.

This chain joins TRBV6-2 or TRBV6-3 and TRBJ2-1, with TRBD2 matching over 14 bases. The germline CDR1 and CDR2 sequences are MNHEY and SVGEGT. V dropped 6 bases and J dropped 7; count of bases not matched to a gene: 5. CDR3 length: 15 amino acids. The chain's CDR3 is CASSRLAGGVNEQFF. The CDR3 DNA sequence: TGTGCCAGCAGCAGACTAGCGGGGGGGGTTAATGAGCAGTTCTTC.

In the case of this clonotype: A much larger clone is a single base away; this may be a read error. The chain combines TRBV6-2 or TRBV6-3 with TRBJ2-4; D possibly corresponds to TRBD2 (6 bases). The V and J ends lost 6 bases and 9 bases respectively, with 18 bases between them. The germline CDR1 and CDR2 sequences are MNHEY and SVGEGT. This CDR3 comprises 14 residues. CDR3 DNA: TGTGCCAGCAGCATACCCGGGGCGGGGTTCATTCAGTACTTC. Translating gives CASSIPGAGFIQYF.

There are a few counts of this clonotype. This chain connects TRBV4-1 to TRBJ2-5, with D tentatively TRBD1 (5 bases). V dropped 1 base and J dropped 5 bases, with 11 bases sitting between them. CDR1 and CDR2 from the germline V gene are MGHRA and YSYEKL. CDR3 length: 14 amino acids. The DNA for the CDR3 is TGCGCCAGCAGCCAAGTTCCAGGGTTGGAGACCCAGTACTTC. Encoded protein: CASSQVPGLETQYF.

This clonotype was found once. A much larger clone differs from this one at a single base, so this may be a read error. This chain joins TRBV10-3 and TRBJ2-5, with a tentative D call TRBD1 (6 bases). Trimming stripped 11 bases from V and 1 base from J, with 17 bases between. In germline, CDR1 is ENHRY, CDR2 SYGVKD. The CDR3 loop spans 14 amino acids. CDR3 in DNA: TGTGCCTTCAACGAGGGACACCGCCAAGAGACCCAGTACTTC. The encoded protein is CAFNEGHRQETQYF.

On this clonotype itself: This clone may be a read error of a much larger clone one base away. The chain is built from TRBV6-6 and TRBJ2-7; no firm D call. The CDR3 is 15 amino acids. The V and J ends lost 6 bases and 6 bases respectively, with 21 bases between them. Germline CDR1 MNHNY, CDR2 SVGAGI (reference sequence). The CDR3 nucleotides are TGTGCCAGCAGACAGACCCCCTTTAGGGAATCCGAGCAGTACTTC. Its protein product is CASRQTPFRESEQYF.

A remark on this clonotype: One base away lies a much larger clone, so this may be a sequencing read error. The chain couples TRBV4-3 to TRBJ2-7; D uncertain. Germline V lookup: CDR1 LGHNA, CDR2 YSLEER. The V end was cut by 4 bases, the J end by 5 bases, with 12 bases between. The CDR3 consists of 13 residues. DNA for the CDR3: TGCGCCAGCAGCCTAACCTTACAGCACGAGCAGTACTTC. Its translation is CASSLTLQHEQYF.

DNA of the CDR3: TGCGCCAGCAGCCAAGTCTCGAGTTTGCCCACAGATACGCAGTATTTT. Its translation is CASSQVSSLPTDTQYF. V and J are TRBV4-3 and TRBJ2-3; no reliable D call. This CDR3 is built from 16 residues. The germline V and J ends were trimmed by 1 base and 2 bases, with 13 bases remaining between them. Germline V gene data show CDR1 as LGHNA and CDR2 as YSLEER.

In regard to this clonotype: The conserved phenylalanine or tryptophan normally closing the CDR3 is absent here, so this likely arose from a read error. The genes are TRBV6-5 and TRBJ2-5; no clear D gene. V was clipped by 6 bases and J by 5 bases, with 13 bases between them. The CDR3 is made up of 13 amino acids. Germline loops: CDR1 MNHEY, CDR2 SVGAGI. The CDR3 sequence is CASRPPEEETQYL. The DNA of the CDR3 is TGTGCCAGCAGACCCCCCGAGGAGGAGACCCAGTACTTA.

A remark on this clonotype: A much larger clone lies a single base off, so this may be a read error. The CDR3 DNA sequence: TGTGCCAACAGCCCTCCGTCGGGACACGGGGCAGATACGCAGTATTTT. Its protein product is CANSPPSGHGADTQYF. The chain has TRBV12-3 or TRBV12-4 and TRBJ2-3, with a weak D call TRBD1 (6 bases). The V and J ends lost 10 bases and 4 bases respectively, with 24 bases between them. The CDR3 length is 16 residues.

As concerns this clonotype: A much larger clone sits a single nucleotide away, making a read error possible. The chain uses TRBV6-6 and TRBJ2-7, with 7 bases aligning to TRBD2. Germline-derived CDR1 and CDR2 are MNHNY and SVGAGI (reference sequence). The CDR3 has 11 residues. The CDR3: CVSGTGDEQYF. Written as DNA, the CDR3 is TGTGTCAGCGGGACGGGAGACGAGCAGTACTTC.

In this sample, this clonotype turned up a few times. Compared with germline, one end of the junction differs, possibly owing to a read error. J is TRBJ2-3 and V is TRBV6-5; D call uncertain. This CDR3 is built from 13 residues. Germline CDR1 is MNHEY and CDR2 is SVGAGI. The CDR3 bases are TGTGCCAGCAGTACCCGATTCACAGATGCGCAGTATTTT. This encodes CASSTRFTDAQYF.

This chain connects TRBV5-4 to TRBJ2-1; 13 bases are a match to TRBD2. With V trimmed by 4 bases and J by 7 bases, 8 bases remained unmatched. CDR3 size: 16 residues. Germline CDR1 reads SGHNT; CDR2 reads YYREEE (reference sequence). The CDR3 nucleotides are TGTGCCAGCAGCCCCGGGACTAGCGGGATAACGAATGAGCAGTTCTTC. Its translation: CASSPGTSGITNEQFF.

The rearrangement uses TRBV25-1 and TRBJ2-3; the D gene could be TRBD1 or TRBD2 (5 bases each). Germline V gene lookup returns CDR1 MGHDK and CDR2 SYGVNS. V lost 7 bases, J lost 3 bases, and 8 bases lay in between. The CDR3 extends over 12 amino acids. The CDR3 region is CASKGTTDTQYF. The CDR3 DNA reads TGTGCCAGCAAAGGGACGACAGATACGCAGTATTTT.

A note on this clonotype: A much larger clone lies a single base off, so this may be a read error. The chain has TRBV6-2 or TRBV6-3 and TRBJ1-6; D unclear. From germline, CDR1 is MNHEY and CDR2 SVGEGT. This CDR3 spans 12 amino acids. CDR3 region: CASSKGRSLLHF. CDR3 bases: TGTGCCAGCAGCAAAGGGCGGTCACTCCTCCACTTT.

Worth noting for this clonotype: It may be a read error: a sequence one base away is much more abundant. The chain links TRBV4-1 to TRBJ2-1; TRBD2 might be the D (7 bases). Per the germline V gene, CDR1 is MGHRA and CDR2 is YSYEKL. This CDR3 has 17 residues. CDR3 nucleotides: TGCGCCAGCATCCAATCCTTCCGGGGGGCGGATCACAATGAGCAGTTCTTC. As protein: CASIQSFRGADHNEQFF.

Many counts were recorded for this clonotype. The gene calls are TRBV14 and TRBJ2-7, with TRBD1 matching over 10 bases. The CDR3 has 17 amino acids. J lost 3 bases, V lost 4 bases, and 12 bases had no gene match. Germline CDR1 SGHDN, CDR2 FVKESK. The CDR3 sequence: CASSRRTGGYSLYEQYF. The CDR3 nucleotides read TGTGCCAGCAGCCGTCGGACAGGGGGGTACTCCCTCTACGAGCAGTACTTC.

Worth noting for this clonotype: A much larger clone lies a single base off, so this may be a read error. V and J are TRBV6-6 and TRBJ1-3; possible D gene TRBD1, 6 bases. There are 14 residues in the CDR3. CDR1 and CDR2 from the germline V gene are MNHNY and SVGAGI (reference sequence). CDR3 DNA: TGTGCCGGCAGTACAGGGTCGTCTGGAAACACCATATATTTT. Protein: CAGSTGSSGNTIYF.